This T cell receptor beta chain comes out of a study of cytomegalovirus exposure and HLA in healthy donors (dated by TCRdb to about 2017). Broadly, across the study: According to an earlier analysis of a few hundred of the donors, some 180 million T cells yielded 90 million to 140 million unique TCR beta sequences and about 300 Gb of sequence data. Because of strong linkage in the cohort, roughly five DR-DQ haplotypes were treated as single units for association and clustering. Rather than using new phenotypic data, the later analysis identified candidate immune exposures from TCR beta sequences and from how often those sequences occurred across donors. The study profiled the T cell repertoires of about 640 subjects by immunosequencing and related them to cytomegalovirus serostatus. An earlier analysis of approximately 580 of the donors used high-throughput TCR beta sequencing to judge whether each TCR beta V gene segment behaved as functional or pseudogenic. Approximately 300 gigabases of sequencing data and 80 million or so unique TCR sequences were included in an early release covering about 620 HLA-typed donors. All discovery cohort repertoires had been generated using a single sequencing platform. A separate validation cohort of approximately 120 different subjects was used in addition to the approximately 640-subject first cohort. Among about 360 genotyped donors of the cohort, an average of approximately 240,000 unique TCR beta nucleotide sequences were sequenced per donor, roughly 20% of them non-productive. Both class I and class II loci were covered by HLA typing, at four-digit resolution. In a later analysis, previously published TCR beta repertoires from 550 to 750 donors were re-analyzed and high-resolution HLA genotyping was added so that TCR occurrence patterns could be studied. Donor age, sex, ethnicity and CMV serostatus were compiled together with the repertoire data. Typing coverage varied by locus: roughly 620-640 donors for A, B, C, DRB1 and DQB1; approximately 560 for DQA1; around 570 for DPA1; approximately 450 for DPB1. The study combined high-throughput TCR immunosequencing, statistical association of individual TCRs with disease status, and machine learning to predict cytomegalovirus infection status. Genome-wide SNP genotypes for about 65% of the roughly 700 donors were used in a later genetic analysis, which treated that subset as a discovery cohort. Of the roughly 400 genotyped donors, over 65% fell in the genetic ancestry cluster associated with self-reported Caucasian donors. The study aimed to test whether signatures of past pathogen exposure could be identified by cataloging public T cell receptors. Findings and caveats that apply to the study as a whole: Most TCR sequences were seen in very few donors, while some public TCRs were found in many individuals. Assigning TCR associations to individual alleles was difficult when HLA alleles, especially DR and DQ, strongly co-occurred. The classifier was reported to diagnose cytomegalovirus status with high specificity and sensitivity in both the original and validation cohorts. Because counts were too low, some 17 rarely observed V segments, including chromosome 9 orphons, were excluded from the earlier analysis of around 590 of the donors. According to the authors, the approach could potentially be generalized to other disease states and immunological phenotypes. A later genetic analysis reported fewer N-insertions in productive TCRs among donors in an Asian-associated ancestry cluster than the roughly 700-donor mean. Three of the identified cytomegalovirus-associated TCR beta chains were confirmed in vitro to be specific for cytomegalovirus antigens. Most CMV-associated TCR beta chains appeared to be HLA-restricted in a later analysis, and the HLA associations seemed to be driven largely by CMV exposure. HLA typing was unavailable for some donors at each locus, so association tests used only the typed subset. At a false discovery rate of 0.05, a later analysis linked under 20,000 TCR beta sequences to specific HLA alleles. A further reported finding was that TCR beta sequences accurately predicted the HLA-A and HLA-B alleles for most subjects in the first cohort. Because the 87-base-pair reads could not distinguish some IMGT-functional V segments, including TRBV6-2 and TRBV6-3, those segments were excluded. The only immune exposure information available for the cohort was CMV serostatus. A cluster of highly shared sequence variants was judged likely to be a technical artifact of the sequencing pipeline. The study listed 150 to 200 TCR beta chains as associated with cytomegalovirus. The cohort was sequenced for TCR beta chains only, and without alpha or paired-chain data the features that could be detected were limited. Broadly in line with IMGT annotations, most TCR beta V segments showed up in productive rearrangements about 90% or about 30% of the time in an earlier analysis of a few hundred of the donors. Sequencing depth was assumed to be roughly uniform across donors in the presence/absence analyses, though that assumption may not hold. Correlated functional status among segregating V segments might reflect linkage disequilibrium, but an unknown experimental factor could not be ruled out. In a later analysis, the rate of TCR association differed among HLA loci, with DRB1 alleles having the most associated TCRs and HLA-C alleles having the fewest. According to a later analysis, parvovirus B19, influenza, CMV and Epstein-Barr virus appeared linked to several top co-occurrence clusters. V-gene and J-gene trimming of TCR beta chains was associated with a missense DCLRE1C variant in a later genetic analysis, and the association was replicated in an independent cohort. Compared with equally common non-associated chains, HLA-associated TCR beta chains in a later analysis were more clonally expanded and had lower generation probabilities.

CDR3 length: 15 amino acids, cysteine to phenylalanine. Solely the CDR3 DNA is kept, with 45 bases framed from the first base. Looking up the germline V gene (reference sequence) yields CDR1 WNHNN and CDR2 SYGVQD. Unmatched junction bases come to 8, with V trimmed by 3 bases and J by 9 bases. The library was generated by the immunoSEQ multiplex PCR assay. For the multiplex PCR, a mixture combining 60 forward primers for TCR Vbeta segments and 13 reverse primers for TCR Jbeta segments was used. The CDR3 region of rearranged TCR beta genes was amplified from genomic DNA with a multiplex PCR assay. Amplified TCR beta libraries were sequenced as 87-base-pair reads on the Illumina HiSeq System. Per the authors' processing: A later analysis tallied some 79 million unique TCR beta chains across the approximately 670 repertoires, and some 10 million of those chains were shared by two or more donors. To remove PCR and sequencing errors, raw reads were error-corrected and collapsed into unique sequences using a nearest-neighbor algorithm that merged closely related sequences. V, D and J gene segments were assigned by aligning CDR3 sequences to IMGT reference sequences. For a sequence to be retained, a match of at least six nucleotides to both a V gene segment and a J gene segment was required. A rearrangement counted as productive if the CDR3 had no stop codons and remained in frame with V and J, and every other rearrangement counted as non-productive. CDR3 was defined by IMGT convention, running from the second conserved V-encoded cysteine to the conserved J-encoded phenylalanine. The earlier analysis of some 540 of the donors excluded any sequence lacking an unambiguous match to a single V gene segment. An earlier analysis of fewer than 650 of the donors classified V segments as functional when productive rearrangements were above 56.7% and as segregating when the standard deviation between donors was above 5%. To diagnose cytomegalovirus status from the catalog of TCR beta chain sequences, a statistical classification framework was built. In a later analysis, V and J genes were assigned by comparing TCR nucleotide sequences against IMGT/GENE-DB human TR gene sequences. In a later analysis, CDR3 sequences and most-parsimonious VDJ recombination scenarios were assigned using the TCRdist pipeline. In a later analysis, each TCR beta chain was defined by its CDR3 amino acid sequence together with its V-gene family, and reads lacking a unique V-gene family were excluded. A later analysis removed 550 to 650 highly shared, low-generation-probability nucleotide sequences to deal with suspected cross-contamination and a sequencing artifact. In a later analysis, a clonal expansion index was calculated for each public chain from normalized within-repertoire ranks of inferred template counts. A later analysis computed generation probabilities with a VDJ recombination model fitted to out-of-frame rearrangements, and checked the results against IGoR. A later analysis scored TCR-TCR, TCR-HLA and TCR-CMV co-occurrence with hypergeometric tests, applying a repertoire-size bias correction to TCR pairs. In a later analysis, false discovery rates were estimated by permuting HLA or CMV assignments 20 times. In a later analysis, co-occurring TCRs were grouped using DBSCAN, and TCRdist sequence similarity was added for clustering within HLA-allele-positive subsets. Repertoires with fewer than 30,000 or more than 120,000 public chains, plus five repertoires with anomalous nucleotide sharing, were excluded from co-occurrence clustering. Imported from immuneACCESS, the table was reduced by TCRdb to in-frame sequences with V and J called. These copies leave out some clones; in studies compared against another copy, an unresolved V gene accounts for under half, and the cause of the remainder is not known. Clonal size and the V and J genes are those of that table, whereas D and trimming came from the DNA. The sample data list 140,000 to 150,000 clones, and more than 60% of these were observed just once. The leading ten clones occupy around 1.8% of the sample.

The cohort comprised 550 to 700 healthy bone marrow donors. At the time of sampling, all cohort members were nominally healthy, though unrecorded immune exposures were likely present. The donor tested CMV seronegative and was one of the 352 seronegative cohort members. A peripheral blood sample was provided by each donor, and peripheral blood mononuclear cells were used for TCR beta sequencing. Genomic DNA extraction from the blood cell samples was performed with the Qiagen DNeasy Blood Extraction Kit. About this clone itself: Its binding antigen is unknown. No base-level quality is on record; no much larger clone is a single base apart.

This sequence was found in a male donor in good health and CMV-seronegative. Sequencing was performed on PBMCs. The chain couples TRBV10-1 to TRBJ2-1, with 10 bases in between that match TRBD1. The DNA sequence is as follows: TGCGCCAGCAGTGACACAGGACAGGGGGTGTCTGAGCAGTTCTTC. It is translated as CASSDTGQGVSEQFF.